This TCR beta chain was obtained from a study of T cell changes during pregnancy in multiple sclerosis. Sequencing used immunoSEQ multiplex PCR; TCRdb keeps in-frame clones, though not all of them. Of some 120,000 clones listed, about 94% were seen once; the top ten hold 6.2%. Trimming left V 9 bases short and J 4 bases short, with 12 bases between. Germline V gives CDR1 PRHDT, CDR2 FYEKMQ (reference sequence). The CDR3 is 12 amino acids. This TCR was recovered from a female donor with multiple sclerosis, enrolled in a pregnancy study. Material: peripheral blood, obtained before pregnancy. The chain couples TRBV13 to TRBJ1-1; TRBD1 is a possible D gene (5 bases). The CDR3 DNA is TGTGCCAGTTCAGGGTCGGGCACTGAAGCTTTCTTT. Its protein is CASSGSGTEAFF.